This T cell receptor beta chain was obtained from a study of beta chain features in type 1 diabetes. Reverse transcribing all isolated RNA meant expressed TCRB transcripts were sequenced. Using immunoSEQ multiplex PCR, the repertoire was profiled, and TCRdb retains in-frame clones only, with some absent. The sample has some 250,000 clones, 14% seen once. General study results and limits: All four CD4+ subsets of Type 1 diabetes patients contained TCRB CDR3s that were moderately but significantly shorter. Short templates might get an advantage during PCR, and this would be equal in patients and controls.

The CDR3 totals 15 residues. CDR1 SEHNR and CDR2 FQNEAQ come from the germline V gene (reference sequence). V gave up 1 base and J gave up 8 bases; unmatched junction bases: 8. Each sorted population was over 95% pure. This clone was detected a few times. The antigen is not known. This TCR derives from a man aged 25 to 40 with type 1 diabetes. V is TRBV7-9 and J is TRBJ1-2; 9 bases match TRBD1. Sequences were obtained from naive CD4+ T cells from blood. The DNA of the CDR3 is TGTGCCAGCAGCTTAGACTGGACAGGGGTCTACGGCTACACCTTC. This gives the protein CASSLDWTGVYGYTF.